The 14 T cell receptor beta chains presented below share a single source sample, sequenced in a study of lymphopenia after photon versus proton radiotherapy. Sequenced by immunoSEQ multiplex PCR; TCRdb stores in-frame clones only, minus some. The sample shows about 70,000 clones, 87% of them seen only once. The specimen comprised peripheral blood, sampled from a patient treated with proton-based radiotherapy. Receptors originate from an elderly man with esophageal cancer.

The chain carries TRBV5-1 and TRBJ1-1; a possible D gene is TRBD1 (6 bases). This CDR3 is built from 14 residues. Trimming removed 3 bases from V and 0 bases from J, with 9 bases in between. CDR1 is SGHRS and CDR2 is YFSETQ in the germline V gene. CDR3 sequence: CASSSQGMNTEAFF. CDR3 sequence (DNA): TGCGCCAGCAGCTCACAGGGCATGAACACTGAAGCTTTCTTT. The entire variable domain, with the rest obtained from reference TRBV5-1 and TRBJ1-1, is as follows: KAGVTQTPRYLIKTRGQQVTLSCSPISGHRSVSWYQQTPGQGLQFLFEYFSETQRNKGNFPGRFSGRQFSNSRSEMNVSTLELGDSALYLCASSSQGMNTEAFFGQGTRLTVV.

The rearrangement links TRBV4-3 to TRBJ2-7; TRBD1 might be the D (6 bases). This CDR3 spans 14 amino acids. Trimming left V 0 bases short and J 5 bases short, with 11 bases between. The germline CDR1 and CDR2 sequences are LGHNA and YSLEER. In DNA form, the CDR3 reads TGCGCCAGCAGCCAAGATCATGGGGGCCACGAGCAGTACTTC. Translated, it gives CASSQDHGGHEQYF.

The V and J genes are TRBV2 and TRBJ1-4, with D uncertain. The CDR3 has 14 amino acids. With 6 bases removed from V and 0 bases from J, the gap between germline ends came to 8 bases. Per germline, CDR1 SNHLY and CDR2 FYNNEI. The CDR3 region has the DNA TGTGCCAGCAGGGGCAGAGCAACTAATGAAAAACTGTTTTTT. Translating it yields CASRGRATNEKLFF.

The rearrangement uses TRBV7-9 and TRBJ2-5, with 7 nucleotides matching TRBD1. This CDR3 is 15 amino acids long. The trim removed 1 base at V and 4 bases at J, leaving 6 bases unmatched. The germline gives CDR1 SEHNR, CDR2 FQNEAQ (reference sequence). The CDR3 loop reads CASSLVRGGGETQYF. The CDR3 DNA sequence: TGTGCCAGCAGCTTAGTTCGAGGGGGCGGAGAGACCCAGTACTTC.

CDR3 in DNA: TGTGCCAGCAGGTGGGACAGGGTCAGCGTCGAGCAGTACTTC. Translated, it gives CASRWDRVSVEQYF. This chain joins TRBV28 and TRBJ2-5; 9 bases map to TRBD1. The J call may be mistaken, given a closer DNA end match to TRBJ2-7. The CDR3 totals 14 residues. Germline CDR1 and CDR2: MDHEN and SYDVKM.

The rearrangement uses TRBV7-9 and TRBJ1-5; the D gene is possibly TRBD1 (5 bases). V was cut by 5 bases and J by 0 bases, with 8 bases left in between. From germline, CDR1 is SEHNR and CDR2 FQNEAQ (reference sequence). There are 14 residues in the CDR3. CDR3 sequence (DNA): TGTGCCAGCAGCAGAGGGGATAGCAATCAGCCCCAGCATTTT. Protein sequence: CASSRGDSNQPQHF.

The chain couples TRBV5-1 to TRBJ2-3; 9 bases agree with TRBD2. The CDR3 spans 16 residues. Losses at the gene ends were 1 base for V and 2 bases for J; bases not matched to a gene: 5. Germline loops: CDR1 SGHRS, CDR2 YFSETQ. The CDR3 coding sequence is TGCGCCAGCAGCTTGCCTCTAGCGGGGCCCACAGATACGCAGTATTTT. Encoded protein: CASSLPLAGPTDTQYF.

This clone was seen only a few times. The CDR3 sequence is CASSLGVWGQGTEAFF. The CDR3 region has the DNA TGTGCCAGCAGCTTAGGGGTCTGGGGACAGGGGACTGAAGCTTTCTTT. The chain carries TRBV7-9 and TRBJ1-1; 10 bases are a match to TRBD1. Unmatched junction bases numbered 7, after V lost 1 base and J lost 5 bases. The CDR3 is 16 residues long. CDR1 SEHNR and CDR2 FQNEAQ come from the germline V gene (reference sequence).

The chain links TRBV27 to TRBJ2-1, with TRBD1 matching 10 bases. The CDR3 has 17 amino acids. With V trimmed by 8 bases and J by 6 bases, 16 bases remained unmatched. CDR1 is MNHEY, CDR2 SMNVEV, per germline (reference sequence). The CDR3 DNA sequence: TGTGCCAGCGTTGGGACAGGGGACCGGGGGTTCATCAATGAGCAGTTCTTC. Protein sequence: CASVGTGDRGFINEQFF.

The CDR3 bases are TGTGCCAGCAGCTTGGACAAATGGGGTGAAGCTTTCTTT. This translates into CASSLDKWGEAFF. This sequence joins TRBV11-3 and TRBJ1-1, with D tentatively TRBD1 (5 bases). CDR1 and CDR2 from the germline V gene are SGHNT and YENEEA. Trimming pared 3 bases from V and 7 bases from J, leaving 12 bases between. The CDR3 is 13 residues long.

CDR3 bases: TGTGCCAGCAGCGTAGGGTCGGGGAGAATATTAGATACGCAGTATTTT. Residues: CASSVGSGRILDTQYF. The chain uses TRBV9 and TRBJ2-3; D might be TRBD2 (5 bases). Deletions cut 0 bases from V and 5 bases from J, with 16 bases between. Germline CDR1 SGDLS, CDR2 YYNGEE. This CDR3 has 16 residues.

The genes are TRBV30 and TRBJ2-3, with 7 nucleotides matching TRBD2. The CDR3 spans 14 residues. The V and J ends lost 3 bases and 0 bases, in that order; junction bases with no gene match: 3. Per germline, CDR1 GTSNPN and CDR2 SVGIG (reference sequence). The CDR3 DNA reads as TGTGCCTGGAGGAACGGGGGGAGCACAGATACGCAGTATTTT. This gives the protein CAWRNGGSTDTQYF. Full variable domain (remainder filled in from reference TRBV30 and TRBJ2-3): SQTIHQWPATLVQPVGSPLSLECTVEGTSNPNLYWYRQAAGRGLQLLFYSVGIGQISSEVPQNLSASRPQDRQFILSSKKLLLSDSGFYLCAWRNGGSTDTQYFGPGTRLTVL.

The chain links TRBV2 to TRBJ2-7; 8 nucleotides align to TRBD1. The CDR3 totals 13 residues. Germline lookup yields CDR1 SNHLY and CDR2 FYNNEI. V shed 1 base, J shed 7 bases, and the junction held 3 bases outside the gene matches. Here the CDR3 reads CASSEGQGLEQYF. CDR3 coding DNA: TGTGCCAGCAGTGAAGGACAGGGGCTAGAGCAGTACTTC.

The CDR3 coding sequence is TGTGCCAGTAGTAGGGGCCTTAACTATGGCTACACCTTC. This translates into CASSRGLNYGYTF. The rearrangement uses TRBV19 and TRBJ1-2; possibly TRBD1 for D (5 bases). The CDR3 is 13 amino acids. Germline values: CDR1 LNHDA, CDR2 SQIVND (reference sequence). Trimming cost V 4 bases and J 1 base, with 7 bases left between them. Using reference TRBV19 and TRBJ1-2 for the parts outside the CDR3, the full variable domain is DGGITQSPKYLFRKEGQNVTLSCEQNLNHDAMYWYRQDPGQGLRLIYYSQIVNDFQKGDIAEGYSVSREKKESFPLTVTSAQKNPTAFYLCASSRGLNYGYTFGSGTRLTVV.